Listed below are T cell receptor beta chains from one sample, sequenced in a study of blood T cells in healthy people across ages. TCRdb processed the 5' RACE reads anew with MiXCR; each CDR3 protein has one entry. The sample records 790,000 or so distinct CDR3 sequences, 46% being singletons. The source material was blood. Receptor source: a man older than 75 in good health. CDR3s include the opening cysteine and the closing phenylalanine or tryptophan. The order of the fields is V gene, J gene, clone size, D gene, CDR3 DNA, CDR3 protein. The D gene is left open where the match is weak. Clone size appears in some rows only: once, few, many, or a class for an expanded clone.

TRBV10-3	TRBJ2-7	many	TRBD1	TGTGCCATCAGTGATTATGACAGGGGATACTACGAGCAGTACTTC	CAISDYDRGYYEQYF
TRBV7-2	TRBJ1-4	.	TRBD1	TGTGCCAGCAGCTTAGGGGGACAGGGGGCTAATGAAAAACTGTTTTTT	CASSLGGQGANEKLFF
TRBV10-3	TRBJ2-3	.	.	TGTGCCATCAGTGTAGGATCTCTGGGAGATACGCAGTATTTT	CAISVGSLGDTQYF
TRBV11-3	TRBJ2-7	few	.	TGTGCCAGCAGCTCAGAGGGACTCCTTTACGAGCAGTACTTC	CASSSEGLLYEQYF
TRBV11-2	TRBJ2-1	.	.	TGTGCCAACAGCTTAACCGGGACTCCAGTTCGGGAGCAGTTCTTC	CANSLTGTPVREQFF
TRBV4-1	TRBJ1-1	.	.	TGCGCCAGCAGCCTCCTAGGAAACGGCCCGGCAACTGAAGCTTTCTTT	CASSLLGNGPATEAFF
TRBV6-6	TRBJ2-7	few	TRBD1	TGTGCCAGCAGTTCCCCTGGGACAGGGGGATTCTCCTACGAGCAGTACTTC	CASSSPGTGGFSYEQYF
TRBV20-1	TRBJ1-2	.	.	TGCAGTGCTAGAAAGACTGAGAACTATGGCTACACCTTC	CSARKTENYGYTF
TRBV6-2/TRBV6-3	TRBJ2-3	.	.	TGTGCCAGCGGAAATAGGGCAGATACGCAGTATTTT	CASGNRADTQYF
TRBV4-3	TRBJ1-5	.	TRBD1	TGCGCCAGCAGCCGGCGCCGGGACAGTAATCAGCCCCAGCATTTT	CASSRRRDSNQPQHF
TRBV7-2	TRBJ1-1	.	.	TGTGCCAGCAGCCAGAGTGGGGCCACTGAAGCTTTCTTT	CASSQSGATEAFF
TRBV11-2	TRBJ2-7	few	.	TGTGCCAGCAGCTCGGACAGAACCTACGAGCAGTACTTC	CASSSDRTYEQYF
TRBV7-9	TRBJ2-5	.	.	TGTGCCAGCAGCACCGGGACACACCAAGAGACCCAGTACTTC	CASSTGTHQETQYF
TRBV14	TRBJ2-5	.	.	TGTGCCAGCAGCCCAGGTGGGGGATGGCATGAGCAGTACTTC	CASSPGGGWHEQYF
TRBV6-4	TRBJ2-1	once	.	TGTGCCAGCAGTGCGGGGTATCAGCAGTTCTTC	CASSAGYQQFF
TRBV25-1	TRBJ2-1	.	TRBD2	TGTGCCAGCAGTGAATCCTTAGCGGGGAGCCGGGGGAATGAGCAGTTCTTC	CASSESLAGSRGNEQFF
TRBV6-2/TRBV6-3	TRBJ2-1	once	TRBD1	TGTGCCAGCAGTTCGCGGTCGGGACAGGGCTACAATGAGCAGTTCTTC	CASSSRSGQGYNEQFF
TRBV10-2	TRBJ2-7	many	.	TGCGCCAGCTGGTCCGGCGAGCAGTACTTC	CASWSGEQYF
TRBV5-1	TRBJ1-1	.	.	TGCGCCAGCAGCTTGGGACCCCAGAACACTGAAGCTTTCTTT	CASSLGPQNTEAFF
TRBV12-3/TRBV12-4	TRBJ1-1	.	TRBD1	TGTGCCAGCACGCTCTGGACAGGGAGTATCGACACTGAAGCTTTCTTT	CASTLWTGSIDTEAFF